This entry is about one T cell receptor (beta chain). Trimming pared 5 bases from V and 4 bases from J, leaving 15 bases between. The germline gives CDR1 MDHEN, CDR2 SYDVKM. This CDR3 region has 15 residues. The data belong to a study of patients and donors after allogeneic stem cell transplantation. TCRdb independently ran MiXCR on the RT-PCR reads; one entry per CDR3 protein. This table holds over 130,000 distinct CDR3 sequences, approximately 37% found once. Sequencing was carried out using blood, either unsorted or a sorted T cell fraction (not recorded which). This sequence originates from a human donor who was either an allogeneic HSCT recipient or a stem cell or donor lymphocyte infusion donor (not recorded which). It is not recorded whose cells these are; they may come from a transplant donor. The genes are TRBV28 and TRBJ1-3; TRBD1 is a possible D gene (5 bases). CDR3 amino acids: CASSPLSRTGNTIYF. The CDR3 coding sequence is TGTGCCAGCAGTCCCTTATCCAGGACAGGAAACACCATATATTTT. The variable domain in full, with the rest retrieved from reference TRBV28 and TRBJ1-3, is DVKVTQSSRYLVKRTGEKVFLECVQDMDHENMFWYRQDPGLGLRLIYFSYDVKMKEKGDIPEGYSVSREKKERFSLILESASTNQTSMYLCASSPLSRTGNTIYFGEGSWLTVV.